The entry below describes one T cell receptor (beta chain). The sample originates from a study of brain T cells in children with intractable seizures. Sequencing was performed with immunoSEQ multiplex PCR; in TCRdb, only in-frame clones are kept and a portion is missing. Of around 340,000 clones detected, nearly 95% appear once; the ten largest clones hold 5.7%. Documented time point: blood from clinic visit 5 months post-surgery; TSC patient then seizure free. The CDR3 length is 12 residues. Trimming shortened V by 5 bases and J by 5 bases, and 8 bases separated the two germline ends. The germline V gene encodes CDR1 SGHRS and CDR2 YFSETQ.

The receptor comes from a boy in the first two years of life with tuberous sclerosis and intractable seizures. The sample in question was peripheral blood, obtained about 5 months after surgery. The rearrangement links TRBV5-1 to TRBJ1-3, with TRBD1 as a possible D gene (5 bases). This CDR3 reads CASRTDRNTIYF. The CDR3 nucleotides are TGCGCCAGCAGAACGGACAGAAACACCATATATTTT.